The present TCR beta chain was sequenced within a study of OX40 agonist ivuxolimab in advanced cancers. Study-wide background: Dose-escalation patients' cancers were hepatocellular carcinoma, melanoma, renal cell or head and neck cancer. Overall study findings and caveats: Among the lowest peripheral clonal expansion occurred in 0.1-3.0 mg/kg partial responders. Both blood CD4+ and CD8+ T cells showed clonal growth by week 6 at 0.1 to 3.0 mg/kg. Researchers report that CD8+ T cells had, on average, more expanded clones than CD4+.

With respect to this clone: The target antigen is unknown.

Sequenced by immunoSEQ multiplex PCR; TCRdb stores in-frame clones only, minus some. The sample holds 40,000 or so clones, about 88% seen once. The sequences come from CD4+ or CD8+ T cells sorted from blood, collected in a trial of the OX40 agonist ivuxolimab. This receptor was identified in an adult with an advanced solid tumor such as melanoma, head and neck, liver or kidney cancer.

Here the CDR3 DNA reads TGTGCCATCAGTGAGAGGGGGACAGGGGGTCACACTGAAGCTTTCTTT. The encoded protein is CAISERGTGGHTEAFF. The J gene is TRBJ1-1, the V gene TRBV10-3, with TRBD1 identical over 11 bases. J lost 3 bases, V lost 2 bases, and 5 bases had no gene match. Germline V CDR1 and CDR2: ENHRY, SYGVKD. The CDR3 totals 16 residues.